The 11 T cell receptor beta chains listed next were all sequenced from one sample in a study of OX40 agonist ivuxolimab in advanced cancers. The data were produced by immunoSEQ multiplex PCR, yet TCRdb's version contains in-frame clones alone and is incomplete. In the table there are just under 35,000 clones, over 80% of which are singletons. The input for sequencing was CD4+ or CD8+ T cells sorted from blood, taken in a trial of the OX40 agonist ivuxolimab. The source is an adult with an advanced solid tumor such as melanoma, head and neck, liver or kidney cancer.

The genes are TRBV19 and TRBJ1-2, with D unclear. This CDR3 spans 15 amino acids. The V end lost 3 bases, the J end lost 4 bases, and 15 bases lay between the germline ends. Germline V gene sequence: CDR1 LNHDA, CDR2 SQIVND (reference sequence). The CDR3 bases are TGTGCCAGTAGTATGGATTTGGGAGTTGTCTATGGCTACACCTTC. It translates to CASSMDLGVVYGYTF.

The rearrangement links TRBV6-6 to TRBJ1-3, with D possibly TRBD1 on 5 matching bases. This CDR3 is 14 amino acids long. V was pared by 6 bases and J by 2 bases, with 11 bases between. Looked up from germline, CDR1 is MNHNY and CDR2 is SVGAGI (reference sequence). The CDR3 is CASSQGEAGNTIYF. Here the CDR3 DNA reads TGTGCCAGCAGCCAGGGTGAGGCTGGAAACACCATATATTTT.

The chain carries TRBV19 and TRBJ1-1; the D gene is possibly TRBD1 (6 bases). With 6 bases removed from V and 4 bases from J, the gap between germline ends came to 12 bases. This CDR3 has 13 amino acids. Germline loops: CDR1 LNHDA, CDR2 SQIVND (reference sequence). For the CDR3, the DNA is TGTGCCAGTAGCCTAGACAGGCTCACTGAAGCTTTCTTT. Translating gives CASSLDRLTEAFF.

The chain carries TRBV2 and TRBJ2-1, with D unresolved. V was cut by 8 bases and J by 0 bases, with 14 bases left in between. Germline assignment: CDR1 SNHLY and CDR2 FYNNEI. The CDR3 totals 15 residues. The CDR3 nucleotides are TGTGCCAGCCCAAGTAGCTCCAGCTCCTACAATGAGCAGTTCTTC. It encodes CASPSSSSSYNEQFF.

This clone was seen many times. The chain couples TRBV30 to TRBJ1-1; 9 bases are a match to TRBD1. V lost 8 bases to trimming and J lost 6 bases; unmatched junction nucleotides: 7. The V gene's germline CDR1 is GTSNPN and CDR2 SVGIG (reference sequence). The CDR3 is 12 residues long. The DNA for the CDR3 is TGTGCCACGGACAGGGGAGAGGCTGAAGCTTTCTTT. As protein: CATDRGEAEAFF.

V is TRBV27 and J is TRBJ2-7, with D unclear. This CDR3 spans 14 amino acids. Trimming took 0 bases from V and 0 from J, leaving 6 bases between them. CDR1 MNHEY and CDR2 SMNVEV come from the germline V gene (reference sequence). CDR3: CASSLSPVSYEQYF. In DNA form, the CDR3 reads TGTGCCAGCAGTTTATCTCCAGTCTCCTACGAGCAGTACTTC.

This clone appeared a few times. J is TRBJ2-5 and V is TRBV5-1, with TRBD2 as a possible D gene (5 bases). The CDR3 has 14 amino acids. Trimming took 2 bases from V and 4 from J, leaving 12 bases between them. The germline V gene has CDR1 SGHRS and CDR2 YFSETQ. This CDR3 reads CASSFRGTLETQYF. As DNA, the CDR3 is TGCGCCAGCAGCTTTCGGGGTACGTTAGAGACCCAGTACTTC. The full variable domain, rest sourced from reference TRBV5-1 and TRBJ2-5, is KAGVTQTPRYLIKTRGQQVTLSCSPISGHRSVSWYQQTPGQGLQFLFEYFSETQRNKGNFPGRFSGRQFSNSRSEMNVSTLELGDSALYLCASSFRGTLETQYFGPGTRLLVL.

This chain connects TRBV4-3 to TRBJ2-2; D possibly corresponds to TRBD1 (7 bases). CDR3 length equals 15 residues. Germline values: CDR1 LGHNA, CDR2 YSLEER. The V end was cut by 3 bases, the J end by 7 bases, with 15 bases between. The CDR3 loop is CASSHTGEVFGELFF. CDR3 coding DNA: TGCGCCAGCAGCCACACAGGGGAGGTATTCGGGGAGCTGTTTTTT.

V usage is TRBV10-3 and J usage is TRBJ2-1; D is possibly TRBD1 (6 bases). Trimming left V 8 bases short and J 6 bases short, with 17 bases between. CDR1 and CDR2 (germline): ENHRY, SYGVKD. CDR3 length: 14 amino acids. This chain's CDR3 is CAIGVPNRVNEQFF. The DNA of the CDR3 is TGTGCCATCGGCGTCCCGAACAGGGTCAATGAGCAGTTCTTC.

This clone was observed a single time. The gene calls are TRBV11-3 and TRBJ2-1; D gene ambiguous. This CDR3 has 13 residues. Germline assignment: CDR1 SGHNT and CDR2 YENEEA. Trimming cost V 1 base and J 4 bases, with 5 bases left between them. For the CDR3, the DNA is TGTGCCAGCAGCTTAGTTTCATACAATGAGCAGTTCTTC. It specifies CASSLVSYNEQFF.

The chain joins TRBV5-4 to TRBJ1-1, with D uncertain. The CDR3 covers 14 residues. V was trimmed by 4 bases and J by 6 bases, leaving 16 bases between them. Germline V lookup: CDR1 SGHNT, CDR2 YYREEE (reference sequence). This CDR3 is CASSSPHLSAEAFF. The CDR3 region has the DNA TGTGCCAGCAGCAGTCCCCACCTAAGCGCTGAAGCTTTCTTT.